This T cell receptor beta chain was obtained from a study of blood T cell repertoires in COVID-19. The wider study: Collection of acute and convalescent COVID-19 samples took place in the United States, Italy and Spain.

Assay: immunoSEQ multiplex PCR; the TCRdb copy retains only in-frame clones and omits some. The repertoire holds some 120,000 clones, just under 85% seen once, with about a sixth in the top ten. Germline V lookup: CDR1 SNHLY, CDR2 FYNNEI. The CDR3 is 14 amino acids. V dropped 6 bases and J dropped 2; count of bases not matched to a gene: 6. This chain connects TRBV2 to TRBJ1-2, with 7 positions matching TRBD1. The source of this sequence is a woman in her forties or fifties with acute or convalescent COVID-19. The sequenced material came from peripheral blood. The CDR3, as DNA: TGTGCCAGCAGCCTAAAGACAGGGAACTATGGCTACACCTTC. Translation: CASSLKTGNYGYTF.